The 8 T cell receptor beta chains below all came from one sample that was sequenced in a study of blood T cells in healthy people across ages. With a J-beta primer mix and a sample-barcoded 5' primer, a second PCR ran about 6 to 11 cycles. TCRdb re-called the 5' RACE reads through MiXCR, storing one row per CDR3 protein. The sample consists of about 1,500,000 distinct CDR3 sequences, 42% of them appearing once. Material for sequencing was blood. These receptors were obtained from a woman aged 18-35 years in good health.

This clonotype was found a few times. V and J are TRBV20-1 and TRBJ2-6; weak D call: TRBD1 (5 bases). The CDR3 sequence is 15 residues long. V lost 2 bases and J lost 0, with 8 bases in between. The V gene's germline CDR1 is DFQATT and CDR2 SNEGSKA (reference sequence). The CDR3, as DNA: TGCAGTGCTAGAATTCAGGGCTCTGGGGCCAACGTCCTGACTTTC. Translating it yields CSARIQGSGANVLTF.

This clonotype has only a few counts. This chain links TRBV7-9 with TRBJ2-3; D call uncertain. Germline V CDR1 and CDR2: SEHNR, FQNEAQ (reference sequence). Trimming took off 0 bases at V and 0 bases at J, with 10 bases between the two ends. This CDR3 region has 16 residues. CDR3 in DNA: TGTGCCAGCAGCTTAGCAGTACAGACGAGCACAGATACGCAGTATTTT. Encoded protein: CASSLAVQTSTDTQYF.

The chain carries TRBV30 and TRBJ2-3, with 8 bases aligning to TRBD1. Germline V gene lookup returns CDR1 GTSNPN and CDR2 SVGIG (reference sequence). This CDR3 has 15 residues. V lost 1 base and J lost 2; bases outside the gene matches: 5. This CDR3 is CAWSAMTGVTDTQYF. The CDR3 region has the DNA TGTGCCTGGAGTGCCATGACAGGGGTCACAGATACGCAGTATTTT.

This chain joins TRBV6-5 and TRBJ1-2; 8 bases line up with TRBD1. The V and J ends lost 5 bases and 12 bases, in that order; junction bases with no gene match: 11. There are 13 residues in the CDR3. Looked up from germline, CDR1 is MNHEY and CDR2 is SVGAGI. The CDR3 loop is CASSPLGQGRHTF. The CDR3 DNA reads TGTGCCAGCAGTCCACTCGGACAGGGTCGTCACACCTTC.

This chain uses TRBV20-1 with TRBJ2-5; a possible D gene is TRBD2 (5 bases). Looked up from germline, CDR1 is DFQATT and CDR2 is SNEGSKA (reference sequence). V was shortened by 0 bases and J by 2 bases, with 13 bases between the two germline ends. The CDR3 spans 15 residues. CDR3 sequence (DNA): TGCAGTGCTAGAGATCACGCAGCGGATCAAGAGACCCAGTACTTC. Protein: CSARDHAADQETQYF.

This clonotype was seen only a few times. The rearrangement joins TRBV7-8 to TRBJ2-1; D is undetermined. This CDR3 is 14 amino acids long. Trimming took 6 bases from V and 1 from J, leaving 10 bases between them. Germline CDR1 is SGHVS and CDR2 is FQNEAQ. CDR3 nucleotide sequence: TGTGCCAGCAGGAAAAGTGTTTCCTACAATGAGCAGTTCTTC. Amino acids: CASRKSVSYNEQFF.

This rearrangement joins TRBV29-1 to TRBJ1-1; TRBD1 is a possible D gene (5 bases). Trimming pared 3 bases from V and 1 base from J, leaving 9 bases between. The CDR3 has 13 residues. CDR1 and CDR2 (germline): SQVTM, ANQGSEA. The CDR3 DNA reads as TGCAGCGTTGATTCTGGGGGGAACACTGAAGCTTTCTTT. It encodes CSVDSGGNTEAFF.

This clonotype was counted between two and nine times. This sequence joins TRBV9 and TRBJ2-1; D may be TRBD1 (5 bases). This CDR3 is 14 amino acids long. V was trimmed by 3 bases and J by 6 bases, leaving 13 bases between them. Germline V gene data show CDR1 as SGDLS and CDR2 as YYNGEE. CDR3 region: CASSARVTANEQFF. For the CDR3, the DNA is TGTGCCAGCAGCGCAAGGGTGACAGCCAATGAGCAGTTCTTC.